This is a list of T cell receptor beta chains from one sample in a study of cytomegalovirus exposure and HLA in healthy donors. Sequenced by immunoSEQ multiplex PCR; TCRdb stores in-frame clones only, minus some. The sample carries about 120,000 clones, over 9.5% recorded once. Sequenced sample: PBMCs. The receptors were gathered from a woman between 18 and 30 years old in good health and CMV-seropositive. The CDR3 runs from the conserved cysteine through the conserved F or W. The order of the fields is CDR3 length, clone size, J gene, V gene, D gene, CDR3 DNA, CDR3 protein. A D gene is named only where the DNA matches it firmly. Only part of the rows carry a size: once, few, many, or a class if the clone is expanded.

>15|few|TRBJ1-4|TRBV15|-
TGTGCCACCTCCCTCGCGACAGTTGATAATGAAAAACTGTTTTTT
CATSLATVDNEKLFF
>15|-|TRBJ2-7|TRBV18|-
TGTGCCAGCTCACCGGTACAGTTCGATACCTACGAGCAGTACTTC
CASSPVQFDTYEQYF
>16|few|TRBJ2-7|TRBV7-6|-
TGTGCCAGCAGCCTGAACCCGGGACACGAAGCCTACGAGCAGTACTTC
CASSLNPGHEAYEQYF
>11|few|TRBJ2-7|TRBV20-1|-
TGCAGTGCGGACGGGGAGTACGAGCAGTACTTC
CSADGEYEQYF
>13|-|TRBJ1-1|TRBV7-9|-
TGTGCCAGCAGTTGGGAGGGACTTACGAAAGCTTTCTTT
CASSWEGLTKAFF
>15|few|TRBJ1-1|TRBV7-9|TRBD1
TGTGCCAGCAGCTTAGATAGTGGCTGGGACAGGGAAGCTTTCTTT
CASSLDSGWDREAFF
>15|few|TRBJ2-3|TRBV4-1|-
TGCGCCAGCAGCCAAGCCGACAGAAACACAGATACGCAGTATTTT
CASSQADRNTDTQYF
>16|-|TRBJ2-2|TRBV5-6|-
TGTGCCAGCAGCTTGTATTTCCAGGGAAAGGCCGGGGAGCTGTTTTTT
CASSLYFQGKAGELFF
>12|few|TRBJ1-2|TRBV28|TRBD1
TGTGCCAGCTTCGGGACAGATAAGGGCTACACCTTC
CASFGTDKGYTF
>15|few|TRBJ2-6|TRBV4-2|-
TGTGCCAGCAGCCAAGGACTATATGGGGCCAACGTCCTGACTTTC
CASSQGLYGANVLTF
>14|few|TRBJ1-4|TRBV6-1|-
TGTGCCACCAAGCCGGGACAACCTAATGAAAAACTGTTTTTT
CATKPGQPNEKLFF
>13|-|TRBJ1-1|TRBV5-4|TRBD1
TGTGCCAGCAGCCCTGGGACAGGCACTGAAGCTTTCTTT
CASSPGTGTEAFF
>13|-|TRBJ2-7|TRBV7-9|TRBD2
TGTGCCAGCACCCAGGGAGGGACCTACGAGCAGTACTTC
CASTQGGTYEQYF
>16|few|TRBJ2-1|TRBV27|-
TGTGCCAGCAGTTTAAGTGTTGCGGGCCGCGGCAATGAGCAGTTCTTC
CASSLSVAGRGNEQFF
>15|few|TRBJ2-7|TRBV9|-
TGTGCCAGCAGCGCTGCCGGGACTTACTCCTACGAGCAGTACTTC
CASSAAGTYSYEQYF
>14|-|TRBJ2-7|TRBV10-2|-
TGCGCCAGCAGTGAGTCGGACCGGGACTACGAGCAGTACTTC
CASSESDRDYEQYF
>15|-|TRBJ2-7|TRBV5-1|TRBD2
TGCGCCAGTAGGGAAACTAGCGGGAGCTCCTACGAGCAGTACTTC
CASRETSGSSYEQYF
>17|-|TRBJ2-7|TRBV14|-
TGTGCCAGCAGCCAAGACAAGTCATACTTAAGCTCCTACGAGCAGTACTTC
CASSQDKSYLSSYEQYF
>15|-|TRBJ2-2|TRBV7-2|-
TGTGCCAGCAAAAACTGGGCGGGGCACACCGGGGAGCTGTTTTTT
CASKNWAGHTGELFF
>11|few|TRBJ2-7|TRBV6-5|-
TGTGCCAGCAGAATATATAACGAGCAGTACTTC
CASRIYNEQYF
>18|few|TRBJ2-7|TRBV21-1|-
TGTGCCAGCAGCAAAACTCCAGCGCACGGGGACAGGGCCAACGAGCAGTACTTC
CASSKTPAHGDRANEQYF
>13|-|TRBJ1-3|TRBV7-8|-
TGTGCCAGCAGCTTAGACTTGGGAAACACCATATATTTT
CASSLDLGNTIYF
>15|-|TRBJ2-1|TRBV4-2|TRBD1
TGTGCCAGCAGCCAAGGCAGGGGGCCCTACAATGAGCAGTTCTTC
CASSQGRGPYNEQFF
>13|few|TRBJ2-3|TRBV5-4|TRBD2
TGTGCCAGCAGCTCGTCTAGCGGGAATACGCAGTATTTT
CASSSSSGNTQYF
>15|few|TRBJ2-7|TRBV5-8|TRBD1
TGTGCCAGCAGCCTCAGGGGACAGGGACTCGCCGAGCAGTACTTC
CASSLRGQGLAEQYF
>15|few|TRBJ2-5|TRBV7-9|TRBD2
TGTGCCAGCAGCTTGGCACTAGCGGCGGGGGAGACCCAGTACTTC
CASSLALAAGETQYF
>14|few|TRBJ2-6|TRBV28|-
TGTGCCACCGGGGGAGTTTTTGGGGCCAACGTCCTGACTTTC
CATGGVFGANVLTF
>15|-|TRBJ2-3|TRBV7-3|TRBD2
TGTGCCAGCAGCCCCACGGGACTAGAGTTAGGTACGCAGTATTTT
CASSPTGLELGTQYF
>13|few|TRBJ1-1|TRBV5-1|-
TGCGCCAGCAGCTTGATAGAGAACACTGAAGCTTTCTTT
CASSLIENTEAFF
>14|few|TRBJ2-1|TRBV2|TRBD2
TGTGCCAGCGTCGGCGGGAGTATTGGAAATGAGCAGTTCTTC
CASVGGSIGNEQFF
>19|-|TRBJ2-3|TRBV28|TRBD2
TGTGCCAGCAGAGACTTCGGGACTAGCGGGAGCCTGATCACAGATACGCAGTATTTT
CASRDFGTSGSLITDTQYF